The TCR beta chain under discussion was sequenced for a study of graft-versus-host responses after intestinal transplantation. Comment on this clone: Its antigen is still unknown.

Per the germline V gene, CDR1 is MGHDK and CDR2 is SYGVNS. The CDR3 has 13 amino acids. Measured with immunoSEQ multiplex PCR; TCRdb has only the in-frame clones, and not every one. The table records around 90,000 clones, about 94% of them present only once. The V call is TRBV25-1, the J call TRBJ2-5, with TRBD1 identical over 10 bases. The J call may be faulty, since TRBJ2-7 better matches the DNA end. This specimen was unstimulated CD4+ T cells sorted from spleen or lymph node cells, taken before transplant. The receptor's source is a human donor who was the organ donor for an intestinal transplant. CDR3 in DNA: TGTGCCAGCAAGGGGACAGGGGCCCGCGAGCAGTACTTC. Its protein product is CASKGTGAREQYF.